Sequencing of this T cell receptor beta chain was carried out in a study of regulatory T cells in long-lasting Graves disease. For the study at large: Antithyroid drug exposure in newly diagnosed Graves' patients had lasted under 3 months. Study-wide findings and caveats: In persistent patients, shared public clonotypes (around 2,500) outnumbered those in new patients (about 1,000).

The time point: newly diagnosed GD, antithyroid drugs for less than 3 months. The TCR library was prepared using RNA isolated from PBMCs. Assembly of TCR beta libraries relied on iRepertoire HTBI primers together with Arm-PCR of CDR3 regions. Each CDR3 protein is one row after TCRdb ran MiXCR on the multiplex PCR reads. The repertoire has around 400,000 distinct CDR3 sequences, around 15% of them found once; the top ten carry 20% to 25%. At least ten counts were recorded for this clonotype. What it binds is not known. After removal of 7 bases from V and 3 bases from J, the junction contained 1 base not matched to a gene. The CDR3 runs to 11 residues. Germline V lookup: CDR1 GTSNPN, CDR2 SVGIG (reference sequence).

Sequencing used peripheral blood mononuclear cells (PBMCs), obtained at new diagnosis, from a patient treated with antithyroid drugs. The TCR originated in a female donor with Graves disease. This chain connects TRBV30 to TRBJ2-7, with 9 bases identical to TRBD1. CDR3 in DNA: TGTGCCTTGGGACAGGGCTACGAGCAGTACTTC. This sequence encodes CALGQGYEQYF.